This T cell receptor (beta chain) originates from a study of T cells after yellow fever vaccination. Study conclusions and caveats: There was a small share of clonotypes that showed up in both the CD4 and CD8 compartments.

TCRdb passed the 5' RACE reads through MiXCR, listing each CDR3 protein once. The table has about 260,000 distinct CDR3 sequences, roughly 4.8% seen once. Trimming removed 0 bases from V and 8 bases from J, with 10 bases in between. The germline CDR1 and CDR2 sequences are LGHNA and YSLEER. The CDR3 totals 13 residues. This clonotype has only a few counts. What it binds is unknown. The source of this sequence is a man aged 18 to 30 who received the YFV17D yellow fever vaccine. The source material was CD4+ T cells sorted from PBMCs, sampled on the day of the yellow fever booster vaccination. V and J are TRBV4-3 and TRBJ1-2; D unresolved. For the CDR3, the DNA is TGCGCCAGCAGCCAAGAAGACGCTCGCGGCTACACCTTC. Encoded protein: CASSQEDARGYTF.